The 29 T cell receptor beta chains listed next were all sequenced from one sample in a study of early T cells in non-severe SARS-CoV-2 infection. TCRdb recomputed calls from the 5' RACE reads with MiXCR, one row per CDR3 protein. Here the sample spans around 30,000 distinct CDR3 sequences, around 5.1% being singletons. Input material: whole blood. These receptors all stem from an adult who was a healthcare worker with PCR-confirmed SARS-CoV-2 infection or an uninfected control (not recorded which).

This clonotype was detected only a few times. This chain links TRBV19 with TRBJ2-5; a weak D match, TRBD2 (5 bases). The CDR3 runs to 14 residues. V lost 9 bases to trimming and J lost 4 bases, with 18 bases between them. Germline V gene sequence: CDR1 LNHDA, CDR2 SQIVND (reference sequence). For the CDR3, the DNA is TGTGCCAGCCGACCGGGGTCGGCGGGAGAGACCCAGTACTTC. Its protein is CASRPGSAGETQYF.

Many counts were recorded for this clonotype. The genes are TRBV2 and TRBJ2-1, with D possibly being TRBD1 (5 bases). The CDR3 has 16 amino acids. Germline values: CDR1 SNHLY, CDR2 FYNNEI. The ends were cut back, 6 bases at V and 1 base at J, with 16 bases in the middle. DNA for the CDR3: TGTGCCAGCAGACCCATCACAGGTGTGTCCTACAATGAGCAGTTCTTC. Amino acid sequence: CASRPITGVSYNEQFF.

The gene calls are TRBV7-2 and TRBJ2-3; TRBD2 matches 10 bases. From germline, CDR1 is SGHTA and CDR2 FQGNSA. This CDR3 region has 16 residues. J gave up 4 bases and V 3 bases, and 7 bases lay outside the gene matches. CDR3 amino acids: CASSFSGGATPDTQYF. Written as DNA, the CDR3 is TGTGCCAGCAGCTTCAGCGGGGGGGCGACCCCAGATACGCAGTATTTT.

Ten or more counts support this clonotype. The CDR3 is CASSRGLLPYNEQFF. For the CDR3, the DNA is TGTGCCAGTAGTAGGGGACTACTCCCCTACAATGAGCAGTTCTTC. The chain recombines TRBV19 with TRBJ2-1, with 7 bases matching TRBD2. Germline CDR1 is LNHDA and CDR2 is SQIVND (reference sequence). With 4 bases clipped from V and 2 bases from J, the junction kept 5 bases outside the gene matches. The CDR3 sequence is 15 residues long.

There are many counts of this clonotype. The V gene is TRBV7-2, the J gene TRBJ2-3; no definite D call. CDR1 and CDR2 from the germline V gene are SGHTA and FQGNSA. This CDR3 is 14 amino acids long. V was cut by 2 bases and J by 2 bases, with 8 bases left in between. The CDR3 coding sequence is TGTGCCAGCAGCTTATCCGGTCTCACAGATACGCAGTATTTT. Its protein is CASSLSGLTDTQYF.

At least ten counts were recorded for this clonotype. The chain joins TRBV7-9 to TRBJ1-6; no definite D call. This CDR3 is built from 12 residues. Trimming stripped 5 bases from V and 8 bases from J, with 7 bases between. Germline CDR1 is SEHNR and CDR2 is FQNEAQ (reference sequence). CDR3 sequence reads: CASSPVDSPLHF. The CDR3 DNA reads as TGTGCCAGCAGCCCCGTGGATTCACCCCTCCACTTT.

This clonotype was found many times. The chain joins TRBV30 to TRBJ2-2; a weak D match, TRBD1 (5 bases). Between the trimmed V and J ends, which lost 1 base and 6 bases, there was a span of 9 bases. The CDR3 loop spans 13 amino acids. CDR1 is GTSNPN and CDR2 is SVGIG in the germline V gene (reference sequence). The CDR3 protein is CAWSASGPGELFF. DNA for the CDR3: TGTGCCTGGAGTGCCTCAGGGCCCGGGGAGCTGTTTTTT.

With respect to this clonotype: A read error is possible here, since a much larger clone lies one base away. The chain employs TRBV4-2 and TRBJ2-1, with 7 bases fitting TRBD2. V trimming: 4 bases; J trimming: 6 bases; junction bases outside the gene matches: 12. The CDR3 runs 16 residues. CDR1 is LGHNA, CDR2 YNFKEQ, per germline. In DNA, the CDR3 is TGTGCCAGCAGCCTAGATACGACGGGGGGACTCAATGAGCAGTTCTTC. Translating gives CASSLDTTGGLNEQFF.

This clonotype was counted many times. This chain connects TRBV20-1 to TRBJ2-2, with 9 bases identical to TRBD1. Germline CDR1 is DFQATT and CDR2 is SNEGSKA (reference sequence). CDR3 length: 17 amino acids. The V and J ends lost 3 bases and 5 bases, in that order; junction bases with no gene match: 13. For the CDR3, the DNA is TGCAGTGCTAGGGGATTTCCCGGGACAGGGAATACCGGGGAGCTGTTTTTT. Translation: CSARGFPGTGNTGELFF.

This clonotype was seen at least ten times. Here the CDR3 reads CASSRNRGARLVTDTQYF. For the CDR3, the DNA is TGTGCCAGCAGCCGGAACAGGGGGGCGCGATTGGTAACAGATACGCAGTATTTT. The rearrangement uses TRBV5-4 and TRBJ2-3; 8 bases are shared with TRBD1. This CDR3 has 18 amino acids. Unmatched junction bases numbered 16, after V lost 4 bases and J lost 3 bases. Looked up from germline, CDR1 is SGHNT and CDR2 is YYREEE (reference sequence). Filled out from reference TRBV5-4 and TRBJ2-3, the complete variable domain reads ETGVTQSPTHLIKTRGQQVTLRCSSQSGHNTVSWYQQALGQGPQFIFQYYREEENGRGNFPPRFSGLQFPNYSSELNVNALELDDSALYLCASSRNRGARLVTDTQYFGPGTRLTVL.

V gene TRBV27 combines with J gene TRBJ2-7; D is ambiguous. The germline V and J ends were trimmed by 8 bases and 0 bases, with 8 bases remaining between them. CDR3 length equals 12 residues. The V gene's germline CDR1 is MNHEY and CDR2 SMNVEV (reference sequence). CDR3 nucleotide sequence: TGTGCCAGCGGACCTAGCTCCTACGAGCAGTACTTC. Its translation: CASGPSSYEQYF.

The gene calls are TRBV5-1 and TRBJ1-2, with 7 bases matching TRBD1. The trim removed 2 bases at V and 2 bases at J, leaving 9 bases unmatched. Germline CDR1 is SGHRS and CDR2 is YFSETQ. The length of the CDR3 is 16 residues. The CDR3 protein is CASSFVTGTANYGYTF. The CDR3 DNA reads TGCGCCAGCAGCTTTGTAACCGGGACAGCAAACTATGGCTACACCTTC.

This clonotype was recorded many times. This CDR3 reads CASSLDRGRREQYF. In DNA form, the CDR3 reads TGTGCCAGCAGTTTAGACAGGGGGCGTCGCGAGCAGTACTTC. The genes are TRBV12-3 or TRBV12-4 and TRBJ2-7; 9 positions agree with TRBD1. The CDR3 is made up of 14 amino acids. V dropped 1 base and J dropped 6; count of bases not matched to a gene: 4.

Ten or more counts support this clonotype. The rearrangement joins TRBV20-1 to TRBJ1-1; TRBD1 matches 7 bases. Germline CDR1 and CDR2: DFQATT and SNEGSKA (reference sequence). The junction had 7 bases not matched to a gene; V was cut back by 3 bases and J by 6 bases. CDR3 length equals 13 residues. CDR3 sequence: CSASKTGIPEAFF. DNA of the CDR3: TGCAGTGCTAGTAAGACAGGGATCCCTGAAGCTTTCTTT.

This clonotype showed up many times. The chain couples TRBV3-1 to TRBJ2-3; a weak D match, TRBD1 (5 bases). The germline V and J ends were trimmed by 7 bases and 0 bases, with 14 bases remaining between them. The CDR3 covers 15 residues. Germline lookup yields CDR1 LGHDT and CDR2 YNNKEL (reference sequence). The DNA of the CDR3 is TGTGCCAGCACCCAGACAGCCACTAGCACAGATACGCAGTATTTT. Amino acid sequence: CASTQTATSTDTQYF.

This clonotype came up many times. The V and J genes are TRBV15 and TRBJ1-1, with D possibly being TRBD1 (6 bases). Germline lookup yields CDR1 LNHNV and CDR2 YYDKDF (reference sequence). The CDR3 is made up of 14 amino acids. Trimming stripped 4 bases from V and 1 base from J, with 10 bases between. CDR3: CATSTTGGNTEAFF. In DNA, the CDR3 is TGTGCCACCAGCACGACAGGAGGGAACACTGAAGCTTTCTTT.

This clonotype came up many times. The rearrangement uses TRBV20-1 and TRBJ2-7; D not resolved. The V and J ends lost 3 bases and 3 bases respectively, with 21 bases between them. Germline V CDR1 and CDR2: DFQATT, SNEGSKA (reference sequence). This CDR3 spans 16 amino acids. CDR3 loop: CSASRSQHLPRYEQYF. DNA of the CDR3: TGCAGTGCTAGTAGGTCTCAGCATCTACCTCGCTACGAGCAGTACTTC.

This clonotype appeared many times. The chain uses TRBV6-2 or TRBV6-3 and TRBJ2-7; D remains ambiguous. Per the germline V gene, CDR1 is MNHEY and CDR2 is SVGEGT. V shed 10 bases and J shed 2 bases, with 12 bases lying between them. The CDR3 covers 12 residues. Written as DNA, the CDR3 is TGTGCCACCAACCGGGCAGCCTACGAGCAGTACTTC. This translates into CATNRAAYEQYF.

There are a few counts of this clonotype. The rearrangement links TRBV3-1 to TRBJ2-5, with 7 bases fitting TRBD1. Germline V gene data show CDR1 as LGHDT and CDR2 as YNNKEL (reference sequence). V gave up 3 bases and J gave up 0 bases; unmatched junction bases: 10. This CDR3 spans 17 amino acids. CDR3 region: CASSQTPGQRNQETQYF. The CDR3 nucleotides are TGTGCCAGCAGCCAGACGCCGGGACAGCGTAACCAAGAGACCCAGTACTTC.

The table lists this clonotype with many counts. J is TRBJ1-3 and V is TRBV20-1; weak D call: TRBD1 (5 bases). The CDR3 contains 16 residues. Trimming left V 0 bases short and J 0 bases short, with 12 bases between. Germline CDR1 is DFQATT and CDR2 is SNEGSKA (reference sequence). This CDR3 reads CSARDRDRRSGNTIYF. CDR3 nucleotides: TGCAGTGCTAGAGATAGGGACCGCCGCTCTGGAAACACCATATATTTT.

This clonotype was recorded many times. The chain links TRBV19 to TRBJ1-1, with 10 bases that match TRBD1. The germline V gene encodes CDR1 LNHDA and CDR2 SQIVND (reference sequence). The ends lost 2 bases at V and 6 bases at J; junction bases unmatched: 3. This CDR3 contains 14 residues. CDR3 coding DNA: TGTGCCAGTAGTATACGGGGGACAGGGGCTGAAGCTTTCTTT. This encodes CASSIRGTGAEAFF.

This sequence joins TRBV2 and TRBJ2-1, with D maybe TRBD1 (6 bases). The CDR3 is 14 amino acids. V was shortened by 5 bases and J by 7 bases, with 15 bases between the two germline ends. Germline-derived CDR1 and CDR2 are SNHLY and FYNNEI. CDR3 protein: CASSWDTSGNEQFF. CDR3 coding DNA: TGTGCCAGCAGTTGGGACACCAGTGGGAATGAGCAGTTCTTC. Variable domain in full (rest from reference TRBV2 and TRBJ2-1): EPEVTQTPSHQVTQMGQEVILRCVPISNHLYFYWYRQILGQKVEFLVSFYNNEISEKSEIFDDQFSVERPDGSNFTLKIRSTKLEDSAMYFCASSWDTSGNEQFFGPGTRLTVL.

The rearrangement uses TRBV20-1 and TRBJ2-7; TRBD1 aligns across 7 bases. Germline CDR1 DFQATT, CDR2 SNEGSKA (reference sequence). Trimming at V came to 4 bases and at J to 0 bases, leaving 15 bases not matched to a gene. The CDR3 is 17 residues long. The CDR3 DNA is TGCAGTGCTAACGGGACAGTGATAACAAGTACCTCCTACGAGCAGTACTTC. Translation gives CSANGTVITSTSYEQYF.

In its sample, this clonotype was seen many times. The CDR3 bases are TGTGCCAGCAGCTTAAGTACAGGGGTAAATTCACCCCTCCACTTT. The encoded protein is CASSLSTGVNSPLHF. The chain links TRBV7-9 to TRBJ1-6, with 7 bases identical to TRBD1. Trimming removed 2 bases from V and 7 bases from J; junction bases left unmatched: 5. The germline V gene encodes CDR1 SEHNR and CDR2 FQNEAQ (reference sequence). This CDR3 contains 15 residues.

This clonotype was found many times. The V and J genes are TRBV5-1 and TRBJ2-3, with D perhaps given as TRBD1 or TRBD2 (5 bases each). The CDR3 has 17 residues. Trimming stripped 1 base from V and 1 base from J, with 16 bases between. Per germline, CDR1 SGHRS and CDR2 YFSETQ. CDR3 nucleotide sequence: TGCGCCAGCAGCTTGCCTTTTCCCGGGGCTCGCACAGATACGCAGTATTTT. This gives the protein CASSLPFPGARTDTQYF.

This clonotype has ten or more counts. This chain joins TRBV29-1 and TRBJ2-1; tentative D call: TRBD1 (5 bases). The CDR3 is 13 residues long. Germline V gene data show CDR1 as SQVTM and CDR2 as ANQGSEA. With 5 bases removed from V and 2 bases from J, the gap between germline ends came to 10 bases. The CDR3 protein is CSVSRVAYNEQFF. CDR3 in DNA: TGCAGCGTTAGCAGGGTGGCCTACAATGAGCAGTTCTTC.

The chain carries TRBV11-1 and TRBJ2-5; 10 bases align to TRBD1. V lost 2 bases to trimming and J lost 2 bases; unmatched junction nucleotides: 17. The germline V gene encodes CDR1 SGHAT and CDR2 FQDESV (reference sequence). The CDR3 runs 20 residues. CDR3 DNA sequence: TGTGCCAGCAGCTTAAAAAGCCCGGACAGGGGGACGAGCAAACAAGAGACCCAGTACTTC. Protein: CASSLKSPDRGTSKQETQYF.

This clonotype was seen repeatedly, ten times or more. The rearrangement uses TRBV12-5 and TRBJ2-5; 11 bases agree with TRBD2. Germline loops: CDR1 LGHNT, CDR2 FRNRAP. The CDR3 is 15 amino acids. V shed 5 bases and J 2 bases; nucleotides not matched to a gene: 4. CDR3 loop: CASGDGTSGQETQYF. The DNA of the CDR3 is TGTGCTAGTGGTGACGGGACTAGCGGACAAGAGACCCAGTACTTC.

This clonotype was seen many times. The rearrangement uses TRBV6-5 and TRBJ1-1; D possibly corresponds to TRBD1 (6 bases). Deletions cut 2 bases from V and 7 bases from J, with 17 bases between. Germline CDR1 MNHEY, CDR2 SVGAGI. The CDR3 loop spans 15 amino acids. The DNA for the CDR3 is TGTGCCAGCAGTTACATGGAGGCCGGGGGGCGTGAAGCTTTCTTT. Translating gives CASSYMEAGGREAFF.